This T cell receptor beta chain was documented in a study of T cells after yellow fever vaccination (dated by TCRdb to about 2019). Describing the broader study: The SMART-Seq v4 Ultra Low Input RNA kit was used to prepare libraries from fractions with low cell numbers. Bulk TCR alpha and beta repertoires were sequenced longitudinally to track T-cell clones before and after primary and booster YFV17D yellow fever vaccination. The cohort comprised two healthy male donors, one aged 18 to 29 and one aged 30 to 40 years. Blood samples were taken at several timepoints before and after primary and secondary immunization, and bulk PBMC replicates and cell subsets were isolated.

TCR cDNA was synthesized by 5'RACE template switching, which introduced a universal primer site and unique molecular identifiers. Priming of cDNA synthesis was performed from both the TCR alpha and TCR beta constant segments. Libraries were amplified in two PCR steps, with sample barcodes and sequencing adapters added in the second step. Sequencing of the libraries was done on either Illumina HiSeq 2500 (2x100 bp) or NovaSeq (2x150 bp). From the authors' description of their analysis: MIGEC handled demultiplexing of reads and collapsing into UMI consensus sequences, while MiXCR performed V(D)J alignment. Vaccine-responding clonotypes were identified with edgeR using replicate PBMC samples, with FDR below 0.01 and a log2 fold change above 5 up to day 15 being required. Each bulk clonotype received a CD4 or CD8 identity based on whether the sequenced CD4 or CD8 repertoire contained that clonotype at higher abundance. The public sequencing data were trimmed at Q25 with fastp and processed into clonotypes with MiXCR by TCRdb, which kept only in-frame beta chains. Each entry is one CDR3 protein sequence, shown with its most common DNA and genes. The V and J calls were not made by the authors but by TCRdb's processing. In this sample the table shows under 600,000 distinct CDR3 sequences, approximately 13% of which occur a single time. The ten largest clones add up to over 12% of the sample.

General findings and caveats noted by the study authors: Compared with the primary T-cell response, the secondary T-cell response was weaker but faster, peaking on day 5 rather than day 15. Most clones expanded after primary vaccination were re-detected after the booster (96% of CD4 and about 88% of CD8), suggesting broad memory maintenance. FACS-sorted repertoires could contain abundant contaminating clonotypes from the bulk population, so computational filtering was required. Because only a couple of donors were included in the study, the extent to which the findings can be generalized is limited. A small fraction of clonotypes appeared in both the CD4 and CD8 compartments, likely as a result of convergent recombination.

This clonotype was picked up a small number of times. The specificity of this receptor is unknown. Base qualities were left out, and no much larger clone turns up one base away. What the treatment or condition label conveys for this sample: live attenuated yellow fever vaccine strain. Two biological replicates of bulk PBMCs were collected at each blood-draw timepoint. PBMCs were isolated from peripheral blood using a standard Ficoll-Paque protocol. RNA was extracted with TriZol from bulk PBMCs, CD4 and CD8 fractions, and dextramer-positive and dextramer-negative fractions. From the cysteine up to the phenylalanine, the CDR3 has a length of 13 residues. Left in the record is the CDR3 DNA by itself, 39 bases read in frame from the first base. From a lookup of the germline V gene (reference sequence), CDR1 and CDR2 are GTSNPN and SVGIG. The V end gives up 5 bases and the J end 6 bases, leaving 3 bases in the junction not matched to a gene.

This receptor chain uses TRBV30 and TRBJ2-1; TRBD2 matches 11 bases in the middle. Sample: PBMCs, taken on the day of the yellow fever booster vaccination. This receptor was taken from a man aged 25-45 years who received the YFV17D yellow fever vaccine. The nucleotides are TGTGCCTGGTGCCTAGCGGGAGGCAATGAGCAGTTCTTC. This is translated as CAWCLAGGNEQFF.